The TCR beta chain under discussion was sequenced for a study of T cells after yellow fever vaccination (dated by TCRdb to the late 2010s). About the investigation overall: The SMART-Seq v4 Ultra Low Input RNA kit was used to prepare libraries from fractions with low cell numbers. To follow T-cell clones before and after primary and booster YFV17D yellow fever vaccination, bulk TCR alpha and beta repertoires were sequenced over time. Two healthy male donors, one aged 18 to 30 and one aged 30 to 39 years, were included in the cohort. Blood was drawn at multiple timepoints before and after primary and secondary immunization, with bulk PBMC replicates and cell subsets isolated. Overall study outcomes, separate from this receptor: A small share of clonotypes occurred in both CD4 and CD8 compartments, likely arising from convergent recombination. Because the study included only a couple of donors, the extent to which the findings can be generalized is limited. Computational filtering was required because FACS-sorted repertoires could contain abundant contaminating clonotypes from the bulk population. The secondary T-cell response was found to be weaker but faster than the primary response, with a peak reached on day 5 rather than on day 15. After the booster, most clones that had expanded after primary vaccination were detected again (roughly 96% of CD4 and around 88% of CD8), suggesting broad maintenance of memory.

Synthesis of TCR cDNA relied on 5'RACE template switching, a step that introduced a universal primer site along with unique molecular identifiers. Priming of cDNA synthesis was performed from both the TCR alpha and TCR beta constant segments. Library amplification used two PCR steps, and the second PCR step added sample barcodes and sequencing adapters. Sequencing of the libraries was done on either Illumina HiSeq 2500 (2x100 bp) or NovaSeq (2x150 bp). On the study's bioinformatics: MIGEC handled demultiplexing of reads and collapsing into UMI consensus sequences, while MiXCR performed V(D)J alignment. Using edgeR on replicate PBMC samples, clonotypes were called vaccine-responding if FDR was below 0.01 and the log2 fold change was above 5 up to day 15. Bulk clonotypes were assigned CD4 or CD8 identity according to which sequenced CD4 or CD8 repertoire held them at higher abundance. In TCRdb, the public reads were trimmed at Q25 with fastp and aligned with MiXCR, with productive beta chains retained. Every distinct CDR3 protein forms one entry, paired with its most common genes and DNA. TCRdb's processing, not the study's, gives the V and J calls here. This sample comprises about 350,000 distinct CDR3 sequences, about 9.9% of them detected only once. The top ten constitute around 19% of the sample.

In the germline V gene, CDR1 corresponds to SGHAT and CDR2 to FQNNGV. V and J are truncated by 1 base and 4 bases respectively, leaving an intervening sequence of 23 bases. Taken from cysteine to phenylalanine, the CDR3 has 19 residues. Only the CDR3 part of the read is kept: 57 bases, read in frame from the first base. In light of the paper, this sample's treatment or condition label describes: live attenuated yellow fever vaccine strain. At each blood-draw timepoint, two biological replicates of bulk PBMCs were collected. PBMCs were isolated from peripheral blood using a standard Ficoll-Paque protocol. TriZol was used to extract RNA from bulk PBMCs, CD4 and CD8 fractions, and dextramer-positive and dextramer-negative fractions. This clonotype was detected a few times. The clone's antigen remains unknown. No quality values exist for individual bases; no much larger clone is one base distant.

The rearrangement joined TRBV11-2 to TRBJ2-1, with no D gene named confidently. The TCR originated in a man younger than 35 who received the YFV17D yellow fever vaccine. Here the sequenced sample was PBMCs, taken on the day of the first yellow fever vaccination. The DNA reads as follows: TGTGCCAGCAGCTTAGTCCTCTTGGCTTCCCGAAAGGGATACAATGAGCAGTTCTTC. Its protein is CASSLVLLASRKGYNEQFF.